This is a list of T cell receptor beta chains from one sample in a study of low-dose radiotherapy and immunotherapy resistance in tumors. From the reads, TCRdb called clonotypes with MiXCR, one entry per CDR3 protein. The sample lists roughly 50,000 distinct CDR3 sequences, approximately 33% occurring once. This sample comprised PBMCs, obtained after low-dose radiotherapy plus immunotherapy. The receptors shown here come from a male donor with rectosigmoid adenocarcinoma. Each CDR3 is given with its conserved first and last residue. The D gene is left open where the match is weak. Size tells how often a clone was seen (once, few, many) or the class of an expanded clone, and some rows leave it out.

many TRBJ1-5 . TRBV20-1 CSARDPRSTVYQPQHF TGCAGTGCTAGAGATCCCAGGAGCACAGTCTATCAGCCCCAGCATTTT
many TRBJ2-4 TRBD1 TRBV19 CASSARTSSGGGIQYF TGTGCCAGTAGTGCCAGAACCTCTTCAGGGGGCGGCATTCAGTACTTC
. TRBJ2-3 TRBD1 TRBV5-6 CASSQQGLGYTDTQYF TGTGCCAGCTCACAACAGGGGCTGGGCTACACAGATACGCAGTATTTT
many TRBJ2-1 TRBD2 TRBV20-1 CSARGPAGYSEQFF TGCAGTGCTAGAGGCCCAGCGGGATACAGTGAGCAGTTCTTC
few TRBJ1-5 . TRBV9 CASSASGSVNQPQHF TGTGCCAGCAGCGCCTCAGGGTCTGTTAATCAGCCCCAGCATTTT
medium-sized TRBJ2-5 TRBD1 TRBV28 CASSLEWDSLRTQYF TGTGCCAGCAGTCTAGAGTGGGACAGCCTCCGGACCCAGTACTTC
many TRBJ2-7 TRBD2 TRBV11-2 CASSAGTRRSGEQYF TGTGCCAGCAGCGCCGGGACTAGACGTTCGGGCGAGCAGTACTTC
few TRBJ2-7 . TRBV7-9 CASSPRGGSEQYF TGTGCCAGCAGCCCAAGGGGGGGCAGCGAGCAGTACTTC
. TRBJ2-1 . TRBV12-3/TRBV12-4 CASSLTSRGSSYNEQFF TGTGCCAGCAGTCTAACCTCTCGGGGAAGCTCCTACAATGAGCAGTTCTTC
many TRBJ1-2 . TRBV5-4 CASTPVSGYGYTF TGTGCCAGCACTCCGGTTTCGGGCTATGGCTACACCTTC
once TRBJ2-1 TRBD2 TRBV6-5 CASSYIPSGNEQFF TGTGCCAGCAGTTATATTCCTAGCGGCAATGAGCAGTTCTTC
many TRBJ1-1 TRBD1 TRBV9 CASSAGQANTEAFF TGTGCCAGCAGCGCGGGACAGGCGAACACTGAAGCTTTCTTT
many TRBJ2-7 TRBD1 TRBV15 CATSVYRGYEQYF TGTGCCACTTCAGTATACAGGGGCTACGAGCAGTACTTC
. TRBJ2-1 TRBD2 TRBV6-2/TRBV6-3 CASSESLGSGSHNEQFF TGTGCCAGCAGTGAAAGTCTGGGGAGCGGGAGCCACAATGAGCAGTTCTTC
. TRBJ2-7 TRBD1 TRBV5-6 CASSVNRGYEQYF TGTGCCAGCAGCGTTAACAGGGGCTACGAGCAGTACTTC
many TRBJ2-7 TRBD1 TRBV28 CASNSDRALYEQYF TGTGCCAGCAACTCAGACAGGGCCCTCTACGAGCAGTACTTC
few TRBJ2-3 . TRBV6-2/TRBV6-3 CASSRGYNTQYF TGTGCCAGCTCAAGGGGCTATAATACGCAGTATTTT
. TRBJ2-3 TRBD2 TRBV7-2 CASSLVAGGGATDTQYF TGTGCCAGCAGCTTAGTCGCCGGCGGGGGGGCTACCGATACGCAGTATTTT
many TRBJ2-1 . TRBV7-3 CASSLRGEALNEQFF TGTGCCAGCAGCTTACGGGGAGAGGCCCTCAATGAGCAGTTCTTC
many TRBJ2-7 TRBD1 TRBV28 CASSLGGQGVTYEQYF TGTGCCAGCAGTTTAGGGGGACAGGGGGTGACCTACGAGCAGTACTTC
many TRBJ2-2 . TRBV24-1 CATSDFRDTGELFF TGTGCCACCAGTGATTTCAGGGACACCGGGGAGCTGTTTTTT
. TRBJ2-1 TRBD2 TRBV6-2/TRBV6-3 CASLRSGRGFNEQFF TGTGCCAGCCTCCGAAGTGGGCGGGGGTTCAATGAGCAGTTCTTC
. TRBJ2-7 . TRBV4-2 CASSQAWEAAYEQYF TGTGCCAGCAGCCAAGCGTGGGAGGCTGCCTACGAGCAGTACTTC
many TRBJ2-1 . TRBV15 CATSRYRQAAYNEQFF TGTGCCACCAGCCGCTATAGACAGGCCGCCTACAATGAGCAGTTCTTC
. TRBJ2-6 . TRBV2 CASVFDAGANVLTF TGTGCCAGCGTCTTTGACGCTGGGGCCAACGTCCTGACTTTC
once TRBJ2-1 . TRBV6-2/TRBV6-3 CASSVGPYNEQFF TGTGCCAGCAGTGTGGGACCCTACAATGAGCAGTTCTTC
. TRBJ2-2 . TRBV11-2 CASSLVGPGELFFF .
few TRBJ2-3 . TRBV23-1 CASRGQRELTSTDTQYF TGCGCCAGCCGGGGACAGCGGGAGCTTACTAGCACAGATACGCAGTATTTT
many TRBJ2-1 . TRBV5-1 CASSDSRDRIYNEQFF TGCGCCAGCAGCGACAGCCGGGACCGTATTTACAATGAGCAGTTCTTC
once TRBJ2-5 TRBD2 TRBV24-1 CATSDHGRAGARETQYF TGTGCCACCAGTGACCATGGGCGGGCGGGAGCACGAGAGACCCAGTACTTC
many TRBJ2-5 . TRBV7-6 CASSLEVGGTVGQTQYF TGTGCCAGCAGCTTGGAGGTTGGGGGGACAGTTGGACAGACCCAGTACTTC
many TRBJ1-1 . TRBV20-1 CSASSSRGSTEAFF TGCAGTGCTAGCAGTTCGCGGGGGTCCACTGAAGCTTTCTTT
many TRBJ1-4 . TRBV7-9 CASRSGLRGEKLFF TGTGCCAGCAGGTCCGGGCTCCGAGGCGAAAAACTGTTTTTT
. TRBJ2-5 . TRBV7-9 CAGEPGREVGETQYF TGTGCCGGTGAACCGGGCAGGGAGGTCGGTGAGACCCAGTACTTC